The rows below give T cell receptor beta chains drawn from one sample of a study of blood T cell repertoires in COVID-19. Sequenced by immunoSEQ multiplex PCR; TCRdb stores in-frame clones only, minus some. There are just under 55,000 clones in the sample; less than 95% occur only once, and 8% to 9% lies in the top ten. The sample taken for sequencing was peripheral blood. The receptors shown here come from a woman between 40 and 50 years old with active COVID-19. Both conserved end residues are trimmed from each CDR3.

CDR3 protein,V gene,J gene
ASSVVQGGLGTHGYT,TRBV9,TRBJ1-2
ASRGGTGDGYT,TRBV6-5,TRBJ1-2
ASSLASYGYT,TRBV5-6,TRBJ1-2
ASKKPGGGRYTQY,TRBV6-5,TRBJ2-3
AWSVPVLDSIYGYT,TRBV30,TRBJ1-2
AWRADMNTEAF,TRBV30,TRBJ1-1
ASSPPFISGANVLT,TRBV28,TRBJ2-6
ASSPLGGQGENEQF,TRBV4-2,TRBJ2-1
ASSFRTSGGEDTQY,TRBV11-3,TRBJ2-3
AWNPGGLATGELF,TRBV30,TRBJ2-2
ASSSGLGGNQPQH,TRBV11-3,TRBJ1-5
ASLLGGFGNTIY,TRBV10-2,TRBJ1-3
ASGRMMPEAF,TRBV27,TRBJ1-1
ASNPGQGTSYEQY,TRBV5-6,TRBJ2-7
ASSSRDRGAGELF,TRBV6-5,TRBJ2-2
ASSLDRGFSGNTIY,TRBV5-6,TRBJ1-3
ASTPSGGALYEQY,TRBV7-9,TRBJ2-7
ASSQDFGFEEF,TRBV14,TRBJ2-1
ASSPDLGPGQGAYEQY,TRBV3-1/TRBV3-2,TRBJ2-7
ASSRLTGGLNNEQF,TRBV4-3,TRBJ2-1
ASRPSGGLSTDTQY,TRBV2,TRBJ2-3
ASSRTLNTEAF,TRBV7-7,TRBJ1-1
ASSVETATGNTIY,TRBV5-4,TRBJ1-3
ATSRDLAGGLYGNEQF,TRBV15,TRBJ2-1
ASSKLGQEYNSPLH,TRBV3-1/TRBV3-2,TRBJ1-6
ASSDTYYGYT,TRBV19,TRBJ1-2
ASSPGTGYDRNQPQH,TRBV7-2,TRBJ1-5
ASRVAGGTEAF,TRBV5-1,TRBJ1-1
ASSLSAQGTDTQY,TRBV27,TRBJ2-3
ASSYAWAATYEQY,TRBV6-5,TRBJ2-7
ASSEEEPGSGNTIY,TRBV6-1,TRBJ1-3
ASSLGGFSTEAF,TRBV5-1,TRBJ1-1
ASSYSLGSEQY,TRBV6-2/TRBV6-3,TRBJ2-7
ASSQAAGGHTGELF,TRBV4-2,TRBJ2-2
ASSLGQVAIEKLF,TRBV10-1,TRBJ1-4
ASSYISGSEAF,TRBV6-6,TRBJ1-1
ASSLEVAAGGRNEQF,TRBV7-8,TRBJ2-1
ASSQDWNSGYGYT,TRBV4-2,TRBJ1-2
ASSQGLAGTAYEQY,TRBV3-1/TRBV3-2,TRBJ2-7
ASSSPPGLADNEQF,TRBV6-5,TRBJ2-1
ASSPGQGTGELF,TRBV5-1,TRBJ2-2
ASSFSAGGVNTEAF,TRBV27,TRBJ1-1
ASSLKADSPLH,TRBV7-7,TRBJ1-6
ASGTGGQPINYGYT,TRBV12-5,TRBJ1-2
ASSPGLSFPSPDTQY,TRBV7-3,TRBJ2-3
ASSFRSLREQY,TRBV7-9,TRBJ2-7
ASSSPGHTFYEQY,TRBV6-5,TRBJ2-7
AWSAKGLTSTDTQY,TRBV30,TRBJ2-3
ASSPRGLAGRTSSYNEQF,TRBV5-1,TRBJ2-1
ASSGDSLQETQY,TRBV5-6,TRBJ2-5
ASREDRGNEKLF,TRBV2,TRBJ1-4
ASSHLSRGSGANVLT,TRBV4-1,TRBJ2-6
ASSFGDRVTDSSGYT,TRBV7-6,TRBJ1-2
ASSLKGGGTEAF,TRBV7-6,TRBJ1-1
ASSLVAGGIETQY,TRBV7-7,TRBJ2-5
ASSPSGGFSGELF,TRBV3-1/TRBV3-2,TRBJ2-2
ASSTLRVNYGYT,TRBV21-1,TRBJ1-2
ASGDRRVDYGYT,TRBV6-5,TRBJ1-2
ASSYSDRSPRPETQY,TRBV6-2/TRBV6-3,TRBJ2-5